The entry below gives a single T cell receptor (beta chain) sequence along with its context. Seattle patients were enrolled during active infection and followed longitudinally. CDR1 is SGDLS and CDR2 is YYNGEE in the germline V gene. V shed 4 bases and J 3 bases; nucleotides not matched to a gene: 14. This CDR3 is 18 amino acids long. The data belong to a study of blood T cell repertoires in COVID-19. Study summary: Donors in the United States, Italy and Spain gave samples during acute or convalescent COVID-19. PBMCs, B-cell-depleted T cells, or T cells were the source of the cDNA or gDNA that made up the material.

As handled by the study authors: Amplification of reference gene primers provided the estimated nucleated cell counts. The assay was immunoSEQ multiplex PCR, and TCRdb's table has in-frame clones only and misses some. The DNA gave D and trimming, while V, J and clone size come from that table. Of roughly 410,000 clones listed, around 87% were seen once; the top ten hold approximately 2.5%. The sequence was obtained from a woman aged 55-70 years with COVID-19, enrolled during active disease. Input material: peripheral blood. The genes are TRBV9 and TRBJ2-2, with 8 bases that match TRBD2. In nucleotides, the CDR3 is TGTGCCAGCAGCAATCTTAGGGCGGGGGGCCTTTACACCGGGGAGCTGTTTTTT. It yields the protein CASSNLRAGGLYTGELFF.